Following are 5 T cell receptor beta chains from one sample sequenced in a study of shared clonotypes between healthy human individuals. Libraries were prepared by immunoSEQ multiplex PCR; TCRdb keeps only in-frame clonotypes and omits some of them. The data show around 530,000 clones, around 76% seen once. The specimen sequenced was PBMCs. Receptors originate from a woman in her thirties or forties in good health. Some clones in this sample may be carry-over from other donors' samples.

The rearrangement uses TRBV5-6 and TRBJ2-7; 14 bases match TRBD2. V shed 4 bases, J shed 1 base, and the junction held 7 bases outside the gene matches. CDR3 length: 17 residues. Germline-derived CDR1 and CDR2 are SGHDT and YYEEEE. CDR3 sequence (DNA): TGTGCCAGCAGCCTGGGACTAGCGGGAGTAAGTTCCTACGAGCAGTACTTC. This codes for CASSLGLAGVSSYEQYF.

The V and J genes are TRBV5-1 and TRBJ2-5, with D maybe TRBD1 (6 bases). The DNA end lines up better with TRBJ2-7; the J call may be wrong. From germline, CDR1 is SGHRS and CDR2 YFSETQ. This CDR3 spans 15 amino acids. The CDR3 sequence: CASRQRTDGVYEQYF. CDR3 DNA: TGCGCCAGCAGGCAGAGGACAGATGGGGTCTACGAGCAGTACTTC.

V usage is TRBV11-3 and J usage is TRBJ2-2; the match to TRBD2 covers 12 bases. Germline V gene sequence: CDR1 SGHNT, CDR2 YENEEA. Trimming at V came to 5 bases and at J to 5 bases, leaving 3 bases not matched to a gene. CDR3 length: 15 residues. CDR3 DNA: TGTGCCAGCAGCCGCGGACTAGCGGGAACCGGGGAGCTGTTTTTT. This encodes CASSRGLAGTGELFF. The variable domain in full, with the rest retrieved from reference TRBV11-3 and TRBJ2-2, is EAGVVQSPRYKIIEKKQPVAFWCNPISGHNTLYWYLQNLGQGPELLIRYENEEAVDDSQLPKDRFSAERLKGVDSTLKIQPAELGDSAVYLCASSRGLAGTGELFFGEGSRLTVL.

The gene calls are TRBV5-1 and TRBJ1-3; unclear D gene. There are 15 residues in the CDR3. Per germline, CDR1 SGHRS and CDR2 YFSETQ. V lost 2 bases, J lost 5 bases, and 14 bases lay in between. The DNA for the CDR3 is TGCGCCAGCAGCTTAAATCAGCAGACAAGAAACACCATATATTTT. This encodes CASSLNQQTRNTIYF.

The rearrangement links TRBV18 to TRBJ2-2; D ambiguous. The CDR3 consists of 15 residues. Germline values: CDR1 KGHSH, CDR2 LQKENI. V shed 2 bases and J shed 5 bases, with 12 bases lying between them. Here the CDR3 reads CASSPRVRATGELFF. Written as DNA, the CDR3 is TGTGCCAGCTCACCAAGGGTACGGGCTACCGGGGAGCTGTTTTTT.